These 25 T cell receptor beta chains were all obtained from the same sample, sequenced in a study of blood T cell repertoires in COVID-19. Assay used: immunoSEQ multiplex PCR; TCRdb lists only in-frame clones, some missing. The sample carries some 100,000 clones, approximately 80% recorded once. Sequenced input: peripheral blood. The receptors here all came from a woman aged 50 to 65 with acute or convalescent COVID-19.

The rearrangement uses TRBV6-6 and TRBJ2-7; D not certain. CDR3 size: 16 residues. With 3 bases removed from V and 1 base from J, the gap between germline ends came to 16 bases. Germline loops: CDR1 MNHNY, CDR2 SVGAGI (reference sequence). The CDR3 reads CASSYNPGPVSYEQYF. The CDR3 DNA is TGTGCCAGCAGTTATAATCCGGGTCCCGTATCCTACGAGCAGTACTTC.

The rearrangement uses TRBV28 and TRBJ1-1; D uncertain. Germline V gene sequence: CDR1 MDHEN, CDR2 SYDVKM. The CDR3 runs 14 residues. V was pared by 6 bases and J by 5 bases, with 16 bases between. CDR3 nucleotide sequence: TGTGCCAGCAGCTGGGCTGGGAGTAGAACTGAAGCTTTCTTT. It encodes CASSWAGSRTEAFF.

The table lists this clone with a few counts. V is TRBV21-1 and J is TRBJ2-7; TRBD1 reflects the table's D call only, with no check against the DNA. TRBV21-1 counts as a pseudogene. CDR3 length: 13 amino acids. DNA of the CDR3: TGTGCCAGCAGCACAAGGGACATCTACGAGCAGTACTTC. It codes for CASSTRDIYEQYF.

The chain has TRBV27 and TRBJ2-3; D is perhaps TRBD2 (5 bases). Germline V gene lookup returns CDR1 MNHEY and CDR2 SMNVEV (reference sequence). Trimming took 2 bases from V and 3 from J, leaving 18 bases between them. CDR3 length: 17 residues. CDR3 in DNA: TGTGCCAGCAGTTTAAAGTGGCGGGCGTTCGATACAGATACGCAGTATTTT. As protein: CASSLKWRAFDTDTQYF.

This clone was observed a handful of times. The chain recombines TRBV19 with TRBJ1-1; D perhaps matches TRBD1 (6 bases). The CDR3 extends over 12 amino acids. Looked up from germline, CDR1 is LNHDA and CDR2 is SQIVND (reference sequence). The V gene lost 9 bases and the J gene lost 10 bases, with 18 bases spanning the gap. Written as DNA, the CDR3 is TGTGCCAGCAATCACCAGGGGTATGGAGCTTTCTTT. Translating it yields CASNHQGYGAFF.

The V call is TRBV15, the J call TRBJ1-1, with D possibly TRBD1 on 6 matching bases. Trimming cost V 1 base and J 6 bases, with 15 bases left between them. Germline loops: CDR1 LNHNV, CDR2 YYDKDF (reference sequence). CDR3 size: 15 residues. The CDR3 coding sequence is TGTGCCACCAGCAGAGGAGCAGGGGTAACGCCTGAAGCTTTCTTT. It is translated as CATSRGAGVTPEAFF. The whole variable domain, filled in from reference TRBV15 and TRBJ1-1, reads DAMVIQNPRYQVTQFGKPVTLSCSQTLNHNVMYWYQQKSSQAPKLLFHYYDKDFNNEADTPDNFQSRRPNTSFCFLDIRSPGLGDTAMYLCATSRGAGVTPEAFFGQGTRLTVV.

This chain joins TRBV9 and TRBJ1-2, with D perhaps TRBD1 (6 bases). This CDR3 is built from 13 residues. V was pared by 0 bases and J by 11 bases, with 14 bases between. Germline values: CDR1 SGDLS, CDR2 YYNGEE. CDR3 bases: TGTGCCAGCAGCGTAGGACAGGACTTTAGTTACACCTTC. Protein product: CASSVGQDFSYTF.

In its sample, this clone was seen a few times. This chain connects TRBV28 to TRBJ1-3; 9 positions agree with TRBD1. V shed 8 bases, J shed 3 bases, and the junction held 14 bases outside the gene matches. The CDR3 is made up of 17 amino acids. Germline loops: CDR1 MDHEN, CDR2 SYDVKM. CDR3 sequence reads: CASGQNGQGRYGNTIYF. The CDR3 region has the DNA TGTGCCAGCGGTCAAAACGGACAGGGGCGATATGGAAACACCATATATTTT.

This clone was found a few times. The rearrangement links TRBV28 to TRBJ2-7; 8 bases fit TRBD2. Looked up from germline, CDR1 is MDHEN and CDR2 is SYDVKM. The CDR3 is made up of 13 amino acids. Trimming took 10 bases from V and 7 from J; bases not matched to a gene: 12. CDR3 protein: CAILRGGTREQYF. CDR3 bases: TGTGCCATCCTACGGGGGGGAACTAGGGAGCAGTACTTC.

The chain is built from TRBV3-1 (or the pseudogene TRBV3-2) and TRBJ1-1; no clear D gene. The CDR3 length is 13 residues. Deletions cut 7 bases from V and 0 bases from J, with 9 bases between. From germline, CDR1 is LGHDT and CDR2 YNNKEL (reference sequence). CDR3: CASTNTVNTEAFF. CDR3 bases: TGTGCCAGCACCAATACAGTGAACACTGAAGCTTTCTTT.

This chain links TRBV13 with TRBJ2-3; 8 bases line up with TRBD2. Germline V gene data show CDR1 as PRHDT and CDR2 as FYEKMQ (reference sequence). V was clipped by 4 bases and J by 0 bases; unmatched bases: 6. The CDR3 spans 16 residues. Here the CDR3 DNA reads TGTGCCAGCAGCTCCGCCTTAGCGGGGAGCACAGATACGCAGTATTTT. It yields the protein CASSSALAGSTDTQYF.

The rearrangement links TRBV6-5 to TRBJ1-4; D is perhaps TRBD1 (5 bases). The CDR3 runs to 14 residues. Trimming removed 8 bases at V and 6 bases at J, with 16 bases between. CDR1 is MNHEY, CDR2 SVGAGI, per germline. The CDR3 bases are TGTGCCAGCTCAAGACAGTGGGGGGATGAAAAACTGTTTTTT. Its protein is CASSRQWGDEKLFF.

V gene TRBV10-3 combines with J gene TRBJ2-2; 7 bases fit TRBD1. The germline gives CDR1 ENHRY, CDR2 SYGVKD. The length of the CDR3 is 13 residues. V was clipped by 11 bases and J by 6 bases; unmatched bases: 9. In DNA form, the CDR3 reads TGTGCCTCCCAAGGACAGGCCCCCGGGGAGCTGTTTTTT. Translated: CASQGQAPGELFF.

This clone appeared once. The CDR3 here is CASSPGQGIQPQHF. As DNA, the CDR3 is TGTGCCAGCAGCCCGGGACAGGGTATACAGCCCCAGCATTTT. The rearrangement links TRBV9 to TRBJ1-5, with TRBD1 matching over 9 bases. The V and J ends lost 4 bases and 7 bases, in that order; junction bases with no gene match: 6. Germline V CDR1 and CDR2: SGDLS, YYNGEE. The CDR3 spans 14 residues.

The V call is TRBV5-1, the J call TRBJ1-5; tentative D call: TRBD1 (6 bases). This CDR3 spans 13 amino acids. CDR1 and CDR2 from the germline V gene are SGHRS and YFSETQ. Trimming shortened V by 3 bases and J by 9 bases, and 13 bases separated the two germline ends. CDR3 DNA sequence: TGCGCCAGCAGCTCAAGAGGGACACCGCCCCAGCATTTT. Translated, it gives CASSSRGTPPQHF.

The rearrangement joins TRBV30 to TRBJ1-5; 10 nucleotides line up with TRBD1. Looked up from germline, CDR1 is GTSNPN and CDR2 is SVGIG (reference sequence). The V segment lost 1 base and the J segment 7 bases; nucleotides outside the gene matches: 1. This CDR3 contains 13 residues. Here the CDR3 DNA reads TGTGCCTGGAGTGGGACAGGGGGGCAGCCCCAGCATTTT. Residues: CAWSGTGGQPQHF.

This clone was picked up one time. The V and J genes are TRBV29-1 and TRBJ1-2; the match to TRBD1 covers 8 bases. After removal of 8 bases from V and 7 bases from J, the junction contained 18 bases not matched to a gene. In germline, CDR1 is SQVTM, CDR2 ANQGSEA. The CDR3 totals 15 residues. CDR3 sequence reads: CSTPVAGGVSGGYTF. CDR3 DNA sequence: TGCAGCACCCCGGTGGCAGGGGGCGTCAGTGGTGGCTACACCTTC.

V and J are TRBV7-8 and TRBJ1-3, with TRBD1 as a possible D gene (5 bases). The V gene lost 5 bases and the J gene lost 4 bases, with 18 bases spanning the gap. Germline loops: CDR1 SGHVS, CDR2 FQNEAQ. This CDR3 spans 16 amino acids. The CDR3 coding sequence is TGTGCCAGCAGCACACGCCAGGGTGTCGGGGGAAACACCATATATTTT. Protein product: CASSTRQGVGGNTIYF.

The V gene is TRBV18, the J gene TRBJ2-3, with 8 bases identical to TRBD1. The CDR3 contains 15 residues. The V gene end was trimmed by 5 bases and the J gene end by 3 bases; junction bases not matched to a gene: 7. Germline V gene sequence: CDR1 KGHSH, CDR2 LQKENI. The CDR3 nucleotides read TGTGCCAGCTCAGCCTCCCGACAGGGGACAGATACGCAGTATTTT. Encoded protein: CASSASRQGTDTQYF. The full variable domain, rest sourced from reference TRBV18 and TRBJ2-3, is NAGVMQNPRHLVRRRGQEARLRCSPMKGHSHVYWYRQLPEEGLKFMVYLQKENIIDESGMPKERFSAEFPKEGPSILRIQQVVRGDSAAYFCASSASRQGTDTQYFGPGTRLTVL.

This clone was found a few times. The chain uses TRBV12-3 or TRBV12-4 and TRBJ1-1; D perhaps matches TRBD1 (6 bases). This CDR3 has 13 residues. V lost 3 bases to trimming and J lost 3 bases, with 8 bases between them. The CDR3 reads CASSFKGDTEAFF. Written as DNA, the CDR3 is TGTGCCAGCAGTTTTAAGGGGGACACTGAAGCTTTCTTT.

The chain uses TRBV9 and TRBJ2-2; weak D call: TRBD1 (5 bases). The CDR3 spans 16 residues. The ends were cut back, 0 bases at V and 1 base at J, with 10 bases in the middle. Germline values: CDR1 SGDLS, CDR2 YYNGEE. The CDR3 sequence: CASSVEQGLNTGELFF. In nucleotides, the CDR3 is TGTGCCAGCAGCGTAGAGCAGGGATTGAACACCGGGGAGCTGTTTTTT.

The CDR3 DNA follows: TGTGCCAGCAGTGAAGGGACTAGGACAGATACGCAGTATTTT. Amino acid sequence: CASSEGTRTDTQYF. The chain links TRBV2 to TRBJ2-3, with 7 bases fitting TRBD2. The CDR3 sequence is 14 residues long. V was pared by 1 base and J by 3 bases, with 1 base of the junction left unmatched. Germline CDR1 is SNHLY and CDR2 is FYNNEI.

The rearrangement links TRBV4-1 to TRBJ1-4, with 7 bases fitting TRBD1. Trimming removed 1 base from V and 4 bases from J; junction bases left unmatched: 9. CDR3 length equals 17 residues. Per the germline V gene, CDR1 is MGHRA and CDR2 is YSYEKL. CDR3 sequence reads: CASSQAATGVRNEKLFF. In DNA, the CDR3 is TGCGCCAGCAGCCAAGCCGCTACAGGGGTCCGTAATGAAAAACTGTTTTTT.

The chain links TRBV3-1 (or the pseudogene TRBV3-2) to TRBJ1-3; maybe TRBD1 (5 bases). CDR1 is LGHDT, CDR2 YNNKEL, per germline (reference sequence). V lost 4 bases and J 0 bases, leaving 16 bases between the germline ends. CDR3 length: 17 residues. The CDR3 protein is CASSPNRQGSSGNTIYF. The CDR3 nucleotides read TGTGCCAGCAGCCCTAACAGGCAGGGATCCTCTGGAAACACCATATATTTT.

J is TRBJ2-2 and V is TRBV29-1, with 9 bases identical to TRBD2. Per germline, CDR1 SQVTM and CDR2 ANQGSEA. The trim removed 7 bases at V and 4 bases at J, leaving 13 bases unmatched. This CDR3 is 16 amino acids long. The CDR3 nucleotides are TGCAGCGCATCGTCTCGCGGGGGGGCTAGCACCGGGGAGCTGTTTTTT. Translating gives CSASSRGGASTGELFF.